This TCR beta chain originates from a study of blood T cells in healthy people across ages. It was with a sample-barcoded 5' primer and a J-beta primer mix that a second PCR of about 7 to 12 cycles was run. TCRdb recomputed calls from the 5' RACE reads with MiXCR, one row per CDR3 protein. The sample holds 1.8 million or so distinct CDR3 sequences, about two fifths seen once. This CDR3 comprises 13 residues. Trimming took off 5 bases at V and 5 bases at J, with 12 bases between the two ends. Germline CDR1 reads SQVTM; CDR2 reads ANQGSEA. The authors drew ten milliliters of peripheral blood from each donor.

The specimen sequenced was blood. This chain joins TRBV29-1 and TRBJ1-4; D gene unclear. The TCR originated in a human donor in good health. For the CDR3, the DNA is TGCAGCGTTAAACGGAGCAGCAATGAAAAACTGTTTTTT. Translated, it gives CSVKRSSNEKLFF. The variable domain in full, completed from reference TRBV29-1 and TRBJ1-4, reads SAVISQKPSRDICQRGTSLTIQCQVDSQVTMMFWYRQQPGQSLTLIATANQGSEATYESGFVIDKFPISRPNLTFSTLTVSNMSPEDSSIYLCSVKRSSNEKLFFGSGTQLSVL.